This entry concerns a single T cell receptor (beta chain). Antigen unknown. The data originate from a study of T cells in narcolepsy. Whole-study findings and limits: Comparing one patient's CSF and blood CD4+ clonotypes highlighted HCRT- and TRIB2-specific autoreactive clonotypes. Blood of same and different patients, but not healthy controls, reportedly held recurring autoreactive clonotypes.

Assay: immunoSEQ multiplex PCR; the TCRdb copy retains only in-frame clones and omits some. The data show 15,000 to 16,000 clones, less than 90% seen once. CDR3 length: 12 residues. With 7 bases removed from V and 5 bases from J, the gap between germline ends came to 12 bases. From germline, CDR1 is SQVTM and CDR2 ANQGSEA. The genes are TRBV29-1 and TRBJ1-5, with D maybe TRBD1 (5 bases). The TCR was taken from a human donor in good health. Material: memory (CD45RA-) CD4+ T cells from blood. The CDR3 here is CSGGEGHQPQHF. DNA for the CDR3: TGCAGCGGTGGGGAGGGACATCAGCCCCAGCATTTT.